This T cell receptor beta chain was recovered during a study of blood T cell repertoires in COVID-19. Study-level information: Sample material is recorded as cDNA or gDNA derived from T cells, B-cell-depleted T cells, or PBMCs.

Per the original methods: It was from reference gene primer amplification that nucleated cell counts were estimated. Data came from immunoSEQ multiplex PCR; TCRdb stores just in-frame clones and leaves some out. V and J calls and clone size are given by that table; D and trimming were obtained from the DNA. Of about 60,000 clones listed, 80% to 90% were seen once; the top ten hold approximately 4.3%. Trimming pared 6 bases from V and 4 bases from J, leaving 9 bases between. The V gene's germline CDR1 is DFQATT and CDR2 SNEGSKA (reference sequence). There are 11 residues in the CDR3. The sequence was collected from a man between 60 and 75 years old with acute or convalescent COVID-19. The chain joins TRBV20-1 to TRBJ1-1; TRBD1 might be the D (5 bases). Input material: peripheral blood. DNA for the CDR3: TGCAGTGCCACTGACAGCACTGAAGCTTTCTTT. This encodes CSATDSTEAFF.